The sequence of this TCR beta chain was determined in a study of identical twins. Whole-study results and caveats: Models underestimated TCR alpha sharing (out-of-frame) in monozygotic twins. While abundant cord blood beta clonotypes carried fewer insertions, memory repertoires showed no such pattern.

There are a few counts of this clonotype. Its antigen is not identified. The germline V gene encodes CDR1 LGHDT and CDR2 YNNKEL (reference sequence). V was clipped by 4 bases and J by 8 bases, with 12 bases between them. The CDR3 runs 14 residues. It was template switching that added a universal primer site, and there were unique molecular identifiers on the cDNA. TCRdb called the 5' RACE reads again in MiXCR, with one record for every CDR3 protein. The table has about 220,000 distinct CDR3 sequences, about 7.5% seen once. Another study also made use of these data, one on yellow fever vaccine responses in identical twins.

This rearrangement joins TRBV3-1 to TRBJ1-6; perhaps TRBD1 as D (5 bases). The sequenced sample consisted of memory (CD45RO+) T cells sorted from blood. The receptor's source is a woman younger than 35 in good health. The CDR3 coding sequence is TGTGCCAGCAGCCCGAGGGGCTCTGATTCACCCCTCCACTTT. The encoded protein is CASSPRGSDSPLHF.